The rows below give T cell receptor beta chains drawn from one sample of a study of regulatory dendritic cells for organ transplantation. TCRdb keeps only in-frame clones here, not all; method: immunoSEQ multiplex PCR. The data hold under 35,000 clones, with approximately 91% observed a single time. The specimen was naive CD4+ T cells from blood. These receptors originate from a human donor in good health. Both conserved end residues are part of each CDR3. D genes are given only for firm matches. Size is stated for part of the rows, as once, few or many counts, or as a class when the clone is expanded.

d_gene | j_gene | v_gene | abundance | CDR3nt | CDR3aa
TRBD2 | TRBJ2-2 | TRBV4-1 | - | TGCGCCAGCAGCCTGACTGGGACTAGCGGGGGAAATTCGAACACCGGGGAGCTGTTTTTT | CASSLTGTSGGNSNTGELFF
TRBD1 | TRBJ2-2 | TRBV7-2 | - | TGTGCCAGCAGCGGAGACAGGGTCACCGGGGAGCTGTTTTTT | CASSGDRVTGELFF
- | TRBJ1-6 | TRBV6-6 | - | TGTGCCAGCAGACAGTTCTATAATTCACCCCTCCACTTT | CASRQFYNSPLHF
- | TRBJ1-1 | TRBV7-2 | - | TGTGCCAGCAGCTTTTACAGTGAGGCTGAAGCTTTCTTT | CASSFYSEAEAFF
TRBD2 | TRBJ2-7 | TRBV6-5 | - | TGTGCCAGCAGTCGAAGTCCCGGGACTAACGAGCAGTACTTC | CASSRSPGTNEQYF
- | TRBJ2-1 | TRBV6-6 | - | TGTGCCAGCAGTTACCCGATTAGCAGCTACAATGAGCAGTTCTTC | CASSYPISSYNEQFF
TRBD1 | TRBJ2-2 | TRBV19 | - | TGTGCCAGTAGTACTCAACCGGGACAGGGAAGGGGAACCGGGGAGCTGTTTTTT | CASSTQPGQGRGTGELFF
- | TRBJ2-3 | TRBV6-5 | - | TGTGCCAGCAGCGCCACATTGAGCACAGATACGCAGTATTTT | CASSATLSTDTQYF
- | TRBJ2-3 | TRBV18 | - | TGTGCCAGCGTCACCAGTGTCAGCACAGATACGCAGTATTTT | CASVTSVSTDTQYF
TRBD1 | TRBJ2-7 | TRBV7-9 | - | TGTGCCAGCAGTCGCCCGGGACAGGGGATCTACGAGCAGTACTTC | CASSRPGQGIYEQYF
- | TRBJ1-1 | TRBV5-1 | - | TGCGCCAGCAGCCCGTGGTCGCTGAAGAACACTGAAGCTTTCTTT | CASSPWSLKNTEAFF
TRBD1 | TRBJ1-2 | TRBV30 | - | TGTGCCTGGGTGTGGGGACAGGGGCTCAGCTACACCTTC | CAWVWGQGLSYTF
TRBD1 | TRBJ1-5 | TRBV7-2 | - | TGTGCCAGCAGCCGTGACAGGGTCTCTCAGCCCCAGCATTTT | CASSRDRVSQPQHF
- | TRBJ1-1 | TRBV6-6 | - | TGTGCCAGCAGTTACTCGAGGGACACTGAAGCTTTCTTT | CASSYSRDTEAFF
- | TRBJ2-7 | TRBV4-3 | - | TGCGCCAGCAGCCAAAGTTTAGGGACCTCCTACGAGCAGTACTTC | CASSQSLGTSYEQYF
- | TRBJ2-7 | TRBV9 | - | TGTGCCAGCAGCGTAGAAGTTAGCGGCTACGAGCAGTACTTC | CASSVEVSGYEQYF
TRBD2 | TRBJ2-3 | TRBV9 | - | TGTGCCAGCAGCGTAGGAGCCTTGCGGGGGTCCTTCACAGATACGCAGTATTTT | CASSVGALRGSFTDTQYF
TRBD2 | TRBJ2-5 | TRBV5-1 | - | TGCGCCAGCGGACTAGCGGGCGGGATAGAGACCCAGTACTTC | CASGLAGGIETQYF
- | TRBJ1-4 | TRBV7-9 | - | TGTGCCAGCAGCTTAGGGGTGGGAGAAAAACTGTTTTTT | CASSLGVGEKLFF
TRBD2 | TRBJ2-2 | TRBV10-3 | - | TGTGCCATCAGTGCCGGACTAGCGGGTCACACCGGGGAGCTGTTTTTT | CAISAGLAGHTGELFF
- | TRBJ2-7 | TRBV19 | once | TGTGCCAGTAGTACCCAGGGGCCGGGCTCCTACGAGCAGTACTTC | CASSTQGPGSYEQYF
- | TRBJ1-1 | TRBV2 | - | TGTGCCAGCAGTACCCCAGGAGCAGCAAGTGAAGCTTTCTTT | CASSTPGAASEAFF
TRBD1 | TRBJ1-5 | TRBV19 | - | TGTGCCAGTAGTGTGACAGGGGCCCAGCCCCAGCATTTT | CASSVTGAQPQHF
- | TRBJ1-1 | TRBV18 | - | TGTGCCAGCTCACCACTTGAAAACACTGAAGCTTTCTTT | CASSPLENTEAFF
TRBD1 | TRBJ2-7 | TRBV28 | few | TGTGCCAGCAGCCTGACAGGGAACAGCTACGAGCAGTACTTC | CASSLTGNSYEQYF
- | TRBJ1-1 | TRBV5-5 | - | TGTGCCAGCAGCCCGCCCCGGATGATAGGAGCTTTCTTT | CASSPPRMIGAFF
TRBD1 | TRBJ1-4 | TRBV28 | - | TGTGCCAGCCGACAGGGGGGGGCCAATAATGAAAAACTGTTTTTT | CASRQGGANNEKLFF
- | TRBJ2-3 | TRBV6-5 | - | TGTGCCAGCAGTTACTCGAGGGACATTACGCAGTATTTT | CASSYSRDITQYF
TRBD2 | TRBJ2-1 | TRBV10-1 | - | TGCGCCAGCAGCGGGACTAGCGGGGCCTATTTCAATGAGCAGTTCTTC | CASSGTSGAYFNEQFF
- | TRBJ1-2 | TRBV29-1 | - | TGCAGCGTTAGGACTTCCCCAAATGGCTACACCTTC | CSVRTSPNGYTF
TRBD1 | TRBJ2-1 | TRBV5-8 | few | TGTGCCAGCAGCTCCGGGACAGTGATAAGGAATGAGCAGTTCTTC | CASSSGTVIRNEQFF
TRBD1 | TRBJ2-4 | TRBV2 | - | TGTGCCAGCAGTCAACAGGGGTCCGGAAACATTCAGTACTTC | CASSQQGSGNIQYF
- | TRBJ1-1 | TRBV18 | few | TGTGCCAGCTCACGAGGGGCCGAGGAGGCTGAAGCTTTCTTT | CASSRGAEEAEAFF
TRBD2 | TRBJ2-7 | TRBV4-1 | - | TGCGCCAGCAGCCATACTAGCGGGGGCCTCTACGAGCAGTACTTC | CASSHTSGGLYEQYF
TRBD2 | TRBJ2-5 | TRBV11-1 | - | TGTGCCAGCAGCTTAACCTTGGGCCTAGCGGTAGAGACCCAGTACTTC | CASSLTLGLAVETQYF
- | TRBJ2-7 | TRBV7-2 | - | TGTGCCAGCAGCTTGGGGCACCTCTACGAGCAGTACTTC | CASSLGHLYEQYF
- | TRBJ1-4 | TRBV30 | - | TGTGCCTGGAGTGGCCCGCCAAGGGGGGGAAAACTGTTTTTT | CAWSGPPRGGKLFF
- | TRBJ1-3 | TRBV5-1 | few | TGCGCCAGCAGCTGGGACCCGGGACCGGGAAACACCATATATTTT | CASSWDPGPGNTIYF
TRBD1 | TRBJ2-7 | TRBV6-1 | - | TGTGCCAGCAGGTTACAGGGGCCCTCCTACGAGCAGTACTTC | CASRLQGPSYEQYF
- | TRBJ2-7 | TRBV5-4 | - | TGTGCCAGCAGCCAGTCTGTGCTTTCTGAGCAGTACTTC | CASSQSVLSEQYF
- | TRBJ2-1 | TRBV29-1 | - | TGCAGCGTTGGCCCGGGGGACCACTACAATGAGCAGTTCTTC | CSVGPGDHYNEQFF
- | TRBJ2-5 | TRBV15 | - | TGTGCCACCAGCTCCGGGAGACACCAAGAGACCCAGTACTTC | CATSSGRHQETQYF
- | TRBJ2-5 | TRBV7-2 | - | TGTGCCAGCAGCTTAGCGGGAGTCGGGGAGACCCAGTACTTC | CASSLAGVGETQYF
- | TRBJ2-1 | TRBV5-6 | - | TGTGCCAGCAGCTCCACTCAACTAGTTACATACTCCTACAATGAGCAGTTCTTC | CASSSTQLVTYSYNEQFF
- | TRBJ2-7 | TRBV28 | - | TGTGCCAGCAGGCTATGGGAGTCCGGCTACGAGCAGTACTTC | CASRLWESGYEQYF
- | TRBJ2-3 | TRBV6-4 | once | TGTGCCAGCTCTATTTCTGGGTCCCGCACAGATACGCAGTATTTT | CASSISGSRTDTQYF
- | TRBJ2-5 | TRBV6-1 | - | TGTGCCAGCAGTGAGATGCCCGTGGGGGGAGAAGAGACCCAGTACTTC | CASSEMPVGGEETQYF